Sequencing of this T cell receptor beta chain was carried out in a study of T cells in Graves' hyperthyroidism and ophthalmopathy. A remark on this clonotype: What it recognizes is unknown.

RNA transcripts yielded amplified TCR beta CDR3 regions. First-round RT-PCR with HTBI primers amplified the TCR CDR3 region. TCRdb independently ran MiXCR on the multiplex PCR reads; one entry per CDR3 protein. The sample yields around 300,000 distinct CDR3 sequences, about 20% seen once. Study-level findings and limits: Most thyroid clonotypes expanded above 0.001 appeared in blood too.

J was trimmed by 3 bases and V by 2 bases; bases with no gene match: 7. The CDR3 totals 14 residues. Germline V gene sequence: CDR1 SQVTM, CDR2 ANQGSEA. The source material was blood. The chain uses TRBV29-1 and TRBJ2-7, with 7 bases aligning to TRBD1. The TCR was taken from a man aged 30-40 years with Graves' ophthalmopathy. Written as DNA, the CDR3 is TGCAGCGTTGAAAGAAGGGGGCAGAGCTACGAGCAGTACTTC. Translating gives CSVERRGQSYEQYF.